Following are 20 T cell receptor beta chains from one sample sequenced in a study of blood T cell repertoires in COVID-19. TCRdb's copy holds only in-frame clones and misses some; the assay was immunoSEQ multiplex PCR. The table includes 200,000 to 250,000 clones, 65% to 85% detected once. Sequencing used peripheral blood. All receptors come from a woman younger than 45 with COVID-19, enrolled during active disease.

This sequence joins TRBV7-8 and TRBJ2-2; 7 bases are a match to TRBD2. The junction had 12 bases not matched to a gene; V was cut back by 2 bases and J by 3 bases. Per germline, CDR1 SGHVS and CDR2 FQNEAQ. This CDR3 spans 18 amino acids. CDR3 nucleotides: TGTGCCAGCAGCTTATACGGACCCGGGGGGTCTGACACCGGGGAGCTGTTTTTT. Translation: CASSLYGPGGSDTGELFF.

This clone was recorded only once. This chain connects TRBV29-1 to TRBJ1-2, with 12 bases fitting TRBD1. Trimming cost V 6 bases and J 6 bases; bases outside gene matches: 17. Germline assignment: CDR1 SQVTM and CDR2 ANQGSEA. The CDR3 runs to 17 residues. In DNA, the CDR3 is TGCAGCGTATCTAAATCGGGACAGGGGGCTGAGGGGCATGGCTACACCTTC. Translating it yields CSVSKSGQGAEGHGYTF.

This chain uses TRBV7-5 with TRBJ1-1. TRBV7-5 is classified as a pseudogene. The CDR3 is 17 residues long. The CDR3 here is CARSPPLRDFMNTEAFF. The CDR3 nucleotides are TGTGCCAGAAGCCCCCCGTTGAGGGATTTTATGAACACTGAAGCTTTCTTT.

The chain combines TRBV22-1 with TRBJ1-4. TRBV22-1 corresponds to a pseudogene. The CDR3 spans 16 residues. This CDR3 is CPGSAPGGSNNEKLFF. The CDR3 DNA sequence: TGTCCTGGGAGCGCACCCGGGGGAAGCAATAATGAAAAACTGTTTTTT.

The chain joins TRBV28 to TRBJ2-1; weak D call: TRBD1 (6 bases). The germline V gene has CDR1 MDHEN and CDR2 SYDVKM. The CDR3 is made up of 14 amino acids. V was trimmed by 6 bases and J by 9 bases, leaving 18 bases between them. CDR3 in amino acids: CASRPPGLGGEQFF. CDR3 bases: TGTGCCAGCAGGCCGCCGGGCCTAGGGGGTGAGCAGTTCTTC.

The V gene is TRBV18, the J gene TRBJ1-2; TRBD1 is a possible D gene (5 bases). Trimming shortened V by 6 bases and J by 3 bases, and 14 bases separated the two germline ends. CDR3 length: 14 residues. CDR1 KGHSH and CDR2 LQKENI come from the germline V gene. The CDR3 DNA is TGTGCCAGCTCCCCGACTAGGGGAGACTATGGCTACACCTTC. It codes for CASSPTRGDYGYTF.

V usage is TRBV5-1 and J usage is TRBJ2-7, with 8 bases lining up with TRBD1. Germline values: CDR1 SGHRS, CDR2 YFSETQ. The CDR3 has 15 amino acids. Germline trimming cut 5 bases from V and 5 bases from J; bases unmatched to any gene: 12. CDR3 sequence (DNA): TGCGCCAGCAGATCAACCGGGACAGGCTCAGACGAGCAGTACTTC. Its protein is CASRSTGTGSDEQYF.

This chain uses TRBV7-9 with TRBJ1-2; 7 bases fit TRBD1. The CDR3 sequence is 13 residues long. V gave up 7 bases and J gave up 2 bases; unmatched junction bases: 4. From germline, CDR1 is SEHNR and CDR2 FQNEAQ (reference sequence). The CDR3 DNA follows: TGTGCCAGCACCCCAGGGGGGAACTATGGCTACACCTTC. This sequence encodes CASTPGGNYGYTF.

The genes are TRBV9 and TRBJ2-3, with 8 bases fitting TRBD2. The V gene end was trimmed by 3 bases and the J gene end by 4 bases; junction bases not matched to a gene: 10. This CDR3 is 16 amino acids long. Germline V gene lookup returns CDR1 SGDLS and CDR2 YYNGEE. The CDR3 loop is CASSEGGSGSADTQYF. For the CDR3, the DNA is TGTGCCAGCAGCGAGGGGGGCAGCGGGAGTGCAGATACGCAGTATTTT.

This rearrangement joins TRBV5-5 to TRBJ1-6, with TRBD1 matching 7 bases. This CDR3 comprises 14 residues. V lost 4 bases and J lost 8; bases outside the gene matches: 6. Per germline, CDR1 SGHKS and CDR2 YYEKEE (reference sequence). CDR3 bases: TGTGCCAGCAGCCCACCCGGGACAGATTCACCCCTCCACTTT. This encodes CASSPPGTDSPLHF.

V and J are TRBV9 and TRBJ2-6; the match to TRBD1 covers 7 bases. V lost 1 base to trimming and J lost 0 bases; unmatched junction nucleotides: 7. Per germline, CDR1 SGDLS and CDR2 YYNGEE. This CDR3 is 18 amino acids long. The CDR3 spells CASSVFGQASSGANVLTF. The CDR3 DNA follows: TGTGCCAGCAGCGTATTCGGACAGGCCAGCTCTGGGGCCAACGTCCTGACTTTC.

Only one count was recorded for this clone. The J gene is TRBJ2-6, the V gene TRBV10-3, with D perhaps matching TRBD2 (7 bases). Trimming took off 11 bases at V and 2 bases at J, with 10 bases between the two ends. Germline V gene sequence: CDR1 ENHRY, CDR2 SYGVKD. The CDR3 spans 13 residues. DNA for the CDR3: TGTGCCTCGGGGGGCGCTGGGGCCAACGTCCTGACTTTC. Protein product: CASGGAGANVLTF.

The chain is built from TRBV7-3 and TRBJ2-5; the match to TRBD2 covers 10 bases. The J segment lost 5 bases and the V segment lost 6 bases, leaving 6 bases of the junction unmatched. CDR1 is SGHTA, CDR2 FQGTGA, per germline. The CDR3 consists of 14 residues. DNA for the CDR3: TGTGCCAGCAGAGCGGGAGGGCCTGGGGAGACCCAGTACTTC. Translation gives CASRAGGPGETQYF.

The V and J genes are TRBV27 and TRBJ2-1; 8 positions agree with TRBD2. The V gene's germline CDR1 is MNHEY and CDR2 SMNVEV (reference sequence). J gave up 3 bases and V 6 bases, and 4 bases lay outside the gene matches. The length of the CDR3 is 14 residues. The CDR3 protein is CASRPGGGYNEQFF. The CDR3 nucleotides are TGTGCCAGCAGGCCGGGGGGGGGCTACAATGAGCAGTTCTTC.

This rearrangement joins TRBV7-2 to TRBJ2-5; 8 bases are a match to TRBD2. The CDR3 has 15 amino acids. Germline lookup yields CDR1 SGHTA and CDR2 FQGNSA. Germline trimming cut 3 bases from V and 2 bases from J; bases unmatched to any gene: 5. CDR3 nucleotide sequence: TGTGCCAGCAGCTTCTCGGGGGGGCCACAAGAGACCCAGTACTTC. Translation: CASSFSGGPQETQYF.

The V gene is TRBV24-1, the J gene TRBJ2-3, with 9 bases lining up with TRBD2. V shed 10 bases and J 2 bases; nucleotides not matched to a gene: 6. This CDR3 contains 14 residues. Germline lookup yields CDR1 KGHDR and CDR2 SFDVKD. The CDR3 DNA reads as TGTGCCACGGGGCCTAGCGGGAACACAGATACGCAGTATTTT. Translating gives CATGPSGNTDTQYF.

This CDR3 is CASSYSIRQVYTF. DNA for the CDR3: TGTGCCAGCAGTTACTCCATTAGACAGGTCTACACCTTC. This chain joins TRBV6-2 or TRBV6-3 and TRBJ1-2, with D perhaps matching TRBD1 (6 bases). The germline V gene has CDR1 MNHEY and CDR2 SVGEGT. Trimming took off 0 bases at V and 10 bases at J, with 12 bases between the two ends. The CDR3 covers 13 residues.

This clone was seen a handful of times. This rearrangement joins TRBV12-3 or TRBV12-4 to TRBJ2-7; D perhaps matches TRBD2 (5 bases). This CDR3 contains 12 residues. Deletions cut 5 bases from V and 2 bases from J, with 7 bases between. CDR3 nucleotides: TGTGCCAGCAGTAACGGGGCCTACGAGCAGTACTTC. Translated, it gives CASSNGAYEQYF.

This chain uses TRBV6-1 with TRBJ2-7, with a weak D call TRBD1 (5 bases). The germline V gene encodes CDR1 MNHNS and CDR2 SASEGT. The CDR3 length is 15 residues. Between the trimmed V and J ends, which lost 2 bases and 5 bases, there was a span of 16 bases. This CDR3 is CASSESWTMPNEQYF. The CDR3 nucleotides are TGTGCCAGCAGTGAATCCTGGACAATGCCCAACGAGCAGTACTTC.

In this sample, this clone turned up once. V usage is TRBV7-2 and J usage is TRBJ1-1; 8 bases are shared with TRBD1. The CDR3 runs 13 residues. Unmatched junction bases numbered 8, after V lost 5 bases and J lost 9 bases. Germline V gene sequence: CDR1 SGHTA, CDR2 FQGNSA. CDR3 DNA sequence: TGTGCCAGCAGCGCCCTGACAGGGGTCAAAGCTTTCTTT. Residues: CASSALTGVKAFF.